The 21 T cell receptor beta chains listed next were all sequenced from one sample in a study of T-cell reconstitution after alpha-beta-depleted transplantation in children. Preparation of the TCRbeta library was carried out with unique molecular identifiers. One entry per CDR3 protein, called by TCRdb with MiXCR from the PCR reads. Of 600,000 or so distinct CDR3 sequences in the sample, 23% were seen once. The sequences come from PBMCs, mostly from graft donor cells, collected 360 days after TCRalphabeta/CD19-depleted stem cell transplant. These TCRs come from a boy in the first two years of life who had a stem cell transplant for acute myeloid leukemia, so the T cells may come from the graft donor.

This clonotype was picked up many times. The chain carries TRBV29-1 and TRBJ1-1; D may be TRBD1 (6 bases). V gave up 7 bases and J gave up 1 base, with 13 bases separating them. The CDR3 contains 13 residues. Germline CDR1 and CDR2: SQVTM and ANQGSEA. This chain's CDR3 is CSANRVGNTEAFF. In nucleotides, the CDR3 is TGCAGCGCAAACAGGGTTGGGAACACTGAAGCTTTCTTT.

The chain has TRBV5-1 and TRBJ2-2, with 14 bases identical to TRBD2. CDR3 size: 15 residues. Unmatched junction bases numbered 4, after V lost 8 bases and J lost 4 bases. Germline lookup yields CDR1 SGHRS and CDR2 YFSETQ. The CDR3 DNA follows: TGCGCCAGTCGACTAGCGGGGGGGCTCACCGGGGAGCTGTTTTTT. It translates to CASRLAGGLTGELFF.

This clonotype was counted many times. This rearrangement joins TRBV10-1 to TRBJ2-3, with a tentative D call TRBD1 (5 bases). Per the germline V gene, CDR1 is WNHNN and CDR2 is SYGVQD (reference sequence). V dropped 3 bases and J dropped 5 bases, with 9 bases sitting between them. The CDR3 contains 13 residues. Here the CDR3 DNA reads TGCGCCAGCAGTGACCCAGGGCTAGATACGCAGTATTTT. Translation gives CASSDPGLDTQYF.

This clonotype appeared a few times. The CDR3 region is CASSLSGSAGGPAYEQYF. The CDR3 DNA sequence: TGTGCCAGCAGCTTAAGCGGGTCGGCGGGGGGGCCTGCCTACGAGCAGTACTTC. This chain uses TRBV7-2 with TRBJ2-7; 9 bases match TRBD2. V trimming: 2 bases; J trimming: 2 bases; junction bases outside the gene matches: 13. The CDR3 loop spans 18 amino acids. Germline V gene sequence: CDR1 SGHTA, CDR2 FQGNSA.

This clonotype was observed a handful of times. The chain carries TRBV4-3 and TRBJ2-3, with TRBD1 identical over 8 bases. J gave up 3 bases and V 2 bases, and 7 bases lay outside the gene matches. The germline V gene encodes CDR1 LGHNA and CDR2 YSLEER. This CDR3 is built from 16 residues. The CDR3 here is CASSQSRGLLTDTQYF. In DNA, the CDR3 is TGCGCCAGCAGCCAATCCAGGGGGCTATTGACAGATACGCAGTATTTT.

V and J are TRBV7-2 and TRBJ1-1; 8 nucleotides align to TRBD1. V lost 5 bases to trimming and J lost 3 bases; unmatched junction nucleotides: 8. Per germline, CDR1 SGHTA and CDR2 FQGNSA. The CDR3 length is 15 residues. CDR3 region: CASSPGGLRYTEAFF. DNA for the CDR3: TGTGCCAGCAGCCCAGGGGGCTTGCGTTACACTGAAGCTTTCTTT.

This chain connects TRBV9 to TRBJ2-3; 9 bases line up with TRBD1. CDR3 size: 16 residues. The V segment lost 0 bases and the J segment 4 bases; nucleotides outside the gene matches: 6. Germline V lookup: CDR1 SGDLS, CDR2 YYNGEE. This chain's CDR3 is CASSVETGGLADTQYF. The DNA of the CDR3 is TGTGCCAGCAGCGTAGAAACAGGGGGCCTCGCAGATACGCAGTATTTT.

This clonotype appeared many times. The CDR3, as DNA: TGTGCCAGCAGTGATGGGTGGATTTTAGGCAATGAGCAGTTCTTC. Translating it yields CASSDGWILGNEQFF. The chain employs TRBV6-1 and TRBJ2-1; D is unresolved. Trimming took off 3 bases at V and 6 bases at J, with 15 bases between the two ends. Germline V gene data show CDR1 as MNHNS and CDR2 as SASEGT. CDR3 size: 15 residues.

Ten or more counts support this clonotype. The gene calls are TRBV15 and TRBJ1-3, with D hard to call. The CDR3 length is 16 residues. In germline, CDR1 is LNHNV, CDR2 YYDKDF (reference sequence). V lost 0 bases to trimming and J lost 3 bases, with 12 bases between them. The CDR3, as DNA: TGTGCCACCAGCAGAGATCTTCCCCAATATGGAAACACCATATATTTT. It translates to CATSRDLPQYGNTIYF.

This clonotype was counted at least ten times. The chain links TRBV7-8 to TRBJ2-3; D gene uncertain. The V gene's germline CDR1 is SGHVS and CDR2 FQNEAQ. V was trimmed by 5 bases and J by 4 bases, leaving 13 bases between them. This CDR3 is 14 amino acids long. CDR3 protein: CASSPTYTSDTQYF. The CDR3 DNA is TGTGCCAGCAGCCCAACCTACACTTCAGATACGCAGTATTTT.

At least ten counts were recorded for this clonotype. CDR3 in DNA: TGCAGCGTTTCGACCTCAGGGTCCCAAGAGACCCAGTACTTC. Translated, it gives CSVSTSGSQETQYF. The gene calls are TRBV29-1 and TRBJ2-5, with D perhaps matching TRBD1 (5 bases). The V gene lost 5 bases and the J gene lost 1 base, with 14 bases spanning the gap. This CDR3 has 14 amino acids. The germline CDR1 and CDR2 sequences are SQVTM and ANQGSEA.

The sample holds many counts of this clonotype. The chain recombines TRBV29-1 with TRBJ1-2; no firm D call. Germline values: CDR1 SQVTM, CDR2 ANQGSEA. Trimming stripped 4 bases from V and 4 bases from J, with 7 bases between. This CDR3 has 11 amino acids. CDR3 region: CSVGSLYGYTF. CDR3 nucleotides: TGCAGCGTTGGGAGTCTCTATGGCTACACCTTC.

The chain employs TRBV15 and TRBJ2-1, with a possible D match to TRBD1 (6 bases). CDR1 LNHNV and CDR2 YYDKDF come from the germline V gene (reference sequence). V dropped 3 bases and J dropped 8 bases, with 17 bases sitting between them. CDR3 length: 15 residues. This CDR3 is CATSSPPRGTDEQFF. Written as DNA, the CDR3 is TGTGCCACCAGCAGCCCTCCCAGGGGAACCGATGAGCAGTTCTTC.

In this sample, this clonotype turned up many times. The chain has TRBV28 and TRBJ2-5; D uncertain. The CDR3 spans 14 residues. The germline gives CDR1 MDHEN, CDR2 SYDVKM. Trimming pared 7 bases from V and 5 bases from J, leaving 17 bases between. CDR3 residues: CASTPNTISETQYF. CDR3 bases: TGTGCCAGCACTCCTAACACCATTTCGGAGACCCAGTACTTC.

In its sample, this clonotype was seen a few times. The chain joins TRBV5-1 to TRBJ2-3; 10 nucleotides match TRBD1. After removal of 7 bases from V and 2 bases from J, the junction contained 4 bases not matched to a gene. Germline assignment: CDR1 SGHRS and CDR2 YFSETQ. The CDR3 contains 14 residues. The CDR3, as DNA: TGCGCCAGCCGGGGACAGGGGACCACAGATACGCAGTATTTT. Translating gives CASRGQGTTDTQYF.

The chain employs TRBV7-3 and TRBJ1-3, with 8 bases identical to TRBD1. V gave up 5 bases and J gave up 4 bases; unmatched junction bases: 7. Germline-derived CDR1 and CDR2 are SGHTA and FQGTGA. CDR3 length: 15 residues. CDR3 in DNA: TGTGCCAGCAGCACACAGGGGGGCCTCGGAAACACCATATATTTT. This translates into CASSTQGGLGNTIYF.

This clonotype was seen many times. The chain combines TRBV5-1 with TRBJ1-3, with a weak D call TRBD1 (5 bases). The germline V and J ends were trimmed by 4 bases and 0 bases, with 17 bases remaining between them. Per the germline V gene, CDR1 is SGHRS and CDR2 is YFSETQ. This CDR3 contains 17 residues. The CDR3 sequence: CASSPDGGRHSGNTIYF. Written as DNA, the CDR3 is TGCGCCAGCAGCCCCGACGGGGGTCGCCACTCTGGAAACACCATATATTTT.

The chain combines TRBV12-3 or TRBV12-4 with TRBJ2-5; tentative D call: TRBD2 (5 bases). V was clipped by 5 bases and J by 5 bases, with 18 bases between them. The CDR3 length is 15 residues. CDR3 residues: CASSPHRGVGETQYF. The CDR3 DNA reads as TGTGCCAGCAGTCCTCACCGGGGAGTAGGGGAGACCCAGTACTTC.

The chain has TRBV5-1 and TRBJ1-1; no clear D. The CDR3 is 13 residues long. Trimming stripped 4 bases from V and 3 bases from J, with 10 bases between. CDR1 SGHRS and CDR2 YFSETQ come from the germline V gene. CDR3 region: CASSMEWDTEAFF. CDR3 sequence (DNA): TGCGCCAGCAGCATGGAATGGGACACTGAAGCTTTCTTT.

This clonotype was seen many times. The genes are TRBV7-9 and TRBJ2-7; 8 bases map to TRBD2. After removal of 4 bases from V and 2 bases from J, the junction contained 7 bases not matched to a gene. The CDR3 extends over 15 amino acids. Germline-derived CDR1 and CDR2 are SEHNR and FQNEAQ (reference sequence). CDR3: CASSWVGGGPYEQYF. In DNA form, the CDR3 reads TGTGCCAGCAGCTGGGTCGGGGGGGGGCCCTACGAGCAGTACTTC.

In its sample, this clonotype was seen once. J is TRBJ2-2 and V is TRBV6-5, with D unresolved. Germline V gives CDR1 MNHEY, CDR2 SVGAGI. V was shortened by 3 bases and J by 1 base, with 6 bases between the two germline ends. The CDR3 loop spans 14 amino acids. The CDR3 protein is CASSYGRNTGELFF. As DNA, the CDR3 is TGTGCCAGCAGTTATGGCAGGAACACCGGGGAGCTGTTTTTT.